These T cell receptor beta chains were read from a single sample in a study of T cell responses to AZD1222 COVID-19 vaccine. Clones were sequenced by immunoSEQ multiplex PCR, and TCRdb holds only the in-frame ones, with some missing. The sample carries 150,000 or so clones, 80% to 90% recorded once. The sequencing used peripheral blood, collected on day 0 of AZD1222 vaccination. Receptors originate from an adult in good health. Both conserved end residues are part of each CDR3. D genes are given only for firm matches. Part of the rows lack a size; the others show once, few, many or a class for expanded clones.

>TRBJ2-5|TRBV19|.|.
TGTGCCAGTAGTATATCTGGGACTTCAGGGGAGACCCAGTACTTC
CASSISGTSGETQYF
>TRBJ2-1|TRBV14|.|TRBD2
TGTGCCAGCAGCCAAGTGAGAGGGGGGACTAGCGGGAGGCATGAGCAGTTCTTC
CASSQVRGGTSGRHEQFF
>TRBJ1-1|TRBV18|.|.
TGTGCCAGCTCACCAACGGGTGACGAAGCTTTCTTT
CASSPTGDEAFF
>TRBJ2-2|TRBV19|large|.
TGTGCCAGTACGGAGGGAGCGAACACCGGGGAGCTGTTTTTT
CASTEGANTGELFF
>TRBJ2-1|TRBV7-9|.|.
TGTGCCAGCAGCTTGACGGGACCCTACAATGAGCAGTTCTTC
CASSLTGPYNEQFF
>TRBJ2-5|TRBV27|.|TRBD2
TGTGCCAGCAGTTTAAGAATTAGCGGGAGTTTTATAGGGGCAGAGACCCAGTACTTC
CASSLRISGSFIGAETQYF
>TRBJ2-7|TRBV19|.|.
TGTGCCAGTAGTTCGTGGACAGAGGATCTCGAGCAGTACTTC
CASSSWTEDLEQYF
>TRBJ1-3|TRBV7-9|.|.
TGTGCCAGCAGCTCGAGGGGACGGAGAAACACCATATATTTT
CASSSRGRRNTIYF
>TRBJ2-2|TRBV5-1|.|TRBD1
TGCGCCAGCACCAAGAAGGGGACAGAGCTAAGTACGGGGGAGCTGTTTTTT
CASTKKGTELSTGELFF
>TRBJ2-5|TRBV2|.|.
TGTGCCAGCAACCTCCTAGCGTACCAAGAGACCCAGTACTTC
CASNLLAYQETQYF
>TRBJ2-5|TRBV18|once|TRBD2
TGTGCCAGCTCGAGCGGGATTGGAGAGACCCAGTACTTC
CASSSGIGETQYF
>TRBJ1-5|TRBV5-6|once|.
TGTGCCAGCAGCCTCAGGGGTTATCAGCCCCAGCATTTT
CASSLRGYQPQHF
>TRBJ1-3|TRBV7-2|.|TRBD1
TGTGCCAGCAGCGCCGACAGGGTTGGAAACACCATATATTTT
CASSADRVGNTIYF
>TRBJ2-5|TRBV21-1|.|.
TGTGCCAGCAGCAAAGCAGTATCATCCCAGTACTTC
CASSKAVSSQYF
>TRBJ1-1|TRBV18|.|.
TGTGCCAGCTCACCACCGACCGCCTCGAACACTGAAGCTTTCTTT
CASSPPTASNTEAFF
>TRBJ1-1|TRBV28|.|.
TGTGCCAGCTCGGACAAGAACACTGAAGCTTTCTTT
CASSDKNTEAFF
>TRBJ1-6|TRBV5-6|.|TRBD1
TGTGCCAGCAGCTTGGGGCCGGGACAGGGGTATAATTCACCCCTCCACTTT
CASSLGPGQGYNSPLHF
>TRBJ1-4|TRBV9|few|.
TGTGCCAGCAGCGGAGTGGGCGCAGGGGCGGGTGAAAAACTGTTTTTT
CASSGVGAGAGEKLFF
>TRBJ2-7|TRBV24-1|.|TRBD2
TGTGCCACCAGTGACCGGGGGGTTCTCTACGAGCAGTACTTC
CATSDRGVLYEQYF
>TRBJ1-6|TRBV18|.|.
TGTGCCAGCTCACCACCGGGGGAGGCGTCACCCCTCCACTTT
CASSPPGEASPLHF
>TRBJ2-1|TRBV5-1|.|.
TGCGCCAGCAGCTCTATAAGCGAGTCCAATGAGCAGTTCTTC
CASSSISESNEQFF
>TRBJ1-2|TRBV7-2|.|TRBD1
TGTGCCAGCAGCCCCCGGACAGGGGTAGGCTACACCTTC
CASSPRTGVGYTF
>TRBJ1-1|TRBV5-5|.|.
TGTGCCAGCAGCTTGCGGGTCAATGGGAACACTGAAGCTTTCTTT
CASSLRVNGNTEAFF
>TRBJ2-5|TRBV19|.|TRBD1
TGTGCCAGTAGTAGGAGAGGGTCAGGGGGTGAAGAGACCCAGTACTTC
CASSRRGSGGEETQYF
>TRBJ1-2|TRBV18|.|TRBD1
TGTGCCAGCTCACCTCGGGACAGGGTTGGCTATGGCTACACCTTC
CASSPRDRVGYGYTF
>TRBJ2-2|TRBV10-1|.|TRBD1
TGCGCCAGCAGTACAGGGGGCTATACCGGGGAGCTGTTTTTT
CASSTGGYTGELFF
>TRBJ2-6|TRBV19|.|.
TGTGCCAGTAGTACTAGAAGCTCTGGGGCCAACGTCCTGACTTTC
CASSTRSSGANVLTF
>TRBJ1-3|TRBV11-3|.|.
TGTGCCAGCAGCTTATCCCAGGCCTACTCTGGAAACACCATATATTTT
CASSLSQAYSGNTIYF
>TRBJ1-4|TRBV27|.|TRBD1
TGTGCCAGCAGTTTCGGGACAGGGGGCTTAAATGAAAAACTGTTTTTT
CASSFGTGGLNEKLFF
>TRBJ2-7|TRBV6-5|.|.
TGTGCCAGCAGACCCGGAAGAGGATCCTACGAGCAGTACTTC
CASRPGRGSYEQYF
>TRBJ2-2|TRBV19|.|.
TGTGCCAGTAGTACCTTAGGTGCTAACACCGGGGAGCTGTTTTTT
CASSTLGANTGELFF
>TRBJ2-2|TRBV11-2|.|TRBD1
TGTGCCAGCAGCTCGTCGCGGACAGGGTACACCGGGGAGCTGTTTTTT
CASSSSRTGYTGELFF
>TRBJ1-6|TRBV7-2|.|.
TGTGCCAGCAGCGCCTTATTACTGACTAATTCACCCCTCCACTTT
CASSALLLTNSPLHF
>TRBJ1-1|TRBV19|.|.
TGTGCCAGTAGCGCCAGGGGAGGGGAGACTGAAGCTTTCTTT
CASSARGGETEAFF
>TRBJ1-6|TRBV19|.|TRBD1
TGTGCCTCGAACCAGGGACAGGGGACCCTCCACTTT
CASNQGQGTLHF
>TRBJ2-1|TRBV12-3/TRBV12-4|.|.
TGTGCCAGCAGTTTTGGGCGATACAATGAGCAGTTCTTC
CASSFGRYNEQFF
>TRBJ2-2|TRBV11-2|.|.
TGTGCCAGCAGCTCAAGGTCCGGAGTACGCACCGGGGAGCTGTTTTTT
CASSSRSGVRTGELFF
>TRBJ2-7|TRBV9|.|.
TGTGCCAGCAGCGTAGGTCCCGACCTCTACTACGAGCAGTACTTC
CASSVGPDLYYEQYF
>TRBJ1-1|TRBV6-5|few|.
TGTGCCAGCAGTTACTCGAATGGGGTGGGGGACACTGAAGCTTTCTTT
CASSYSNGVGDTEAFF
>TRBJ2-1|TRBV30|.|.
TGTGCCTGGAGCAAACAGGGTTTCGGTGAGCAGTTCTTC
CAWSKQGFGEQFF
>TRBJ1-2|TRBV19|.|.
TGTGCCAGTAGCATGGACGGAAGGTACTATGGCTACACCTTC
CASSMDGRYYGYTF